This T cell receptor beta chain stems from a study of blood T cell repertoires in COVID-19. Study in general: The United States, Italy and Spain supplied acute and convalescent COVID-19 samples.

V was clipped by 2 bases and J by 3 bases; unmatched bases: 4. Looked up from germline, CDR1 is SGHVS and CDR2 is FNYEAQ. The CDR3 sequence is 15 residues long. How the authors handled the data: Using reference gene primer amplification, nucleated cell counts were estimated. Sequenced by immunoSEQ multiplex PCR; TCRdb stores in-frame clones only, minus some. D and trimming come from the DNA, and the V and J calls and clone size come from that table. Of 70,000 to 85,000 clones in the sample, roughly 80% were seen once. The clonotype originates from an elderly woman with acute or convalescent COVID-19. The specimen was peripheral blood. J is TRBJ2-3 and V is TRBV7-6; 8 nucleotides line up with TRBD1. CDR3 sequence (DNA): TGTGCCAGCAGCTTACAGGGACAGGAAACAGATACGCAGTATTTT. Amino acids: CASSLQGQETDTQYF.